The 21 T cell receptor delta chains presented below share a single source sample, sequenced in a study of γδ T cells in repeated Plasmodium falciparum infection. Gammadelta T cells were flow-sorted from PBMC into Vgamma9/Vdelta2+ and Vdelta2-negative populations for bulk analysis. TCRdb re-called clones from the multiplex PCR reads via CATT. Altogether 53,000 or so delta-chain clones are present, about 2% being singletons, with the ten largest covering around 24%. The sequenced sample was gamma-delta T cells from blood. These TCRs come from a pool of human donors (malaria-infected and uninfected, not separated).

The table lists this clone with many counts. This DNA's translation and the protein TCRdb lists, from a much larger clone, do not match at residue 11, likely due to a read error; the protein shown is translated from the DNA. The chain's CDR3 is CACDSVGGIRGKLIF. The CDR3 nucleotides are TGTGCCTGTGATTCTGTCGGGGGGATACGCGGTAAACTCATCTTT. The chain joins TRDV2 to TRDJ1; 10 bases fit TRDD3. The J gene was missing in TCRdb and was found by matching the end of the DNA to germline. Germline V lookup: CDR1 GEAIGNYY, CDR2 EKD. J lost 7 bases, V lost 4 bases, and 11 bases had no gene match. The CDR3 contains 15 residues.

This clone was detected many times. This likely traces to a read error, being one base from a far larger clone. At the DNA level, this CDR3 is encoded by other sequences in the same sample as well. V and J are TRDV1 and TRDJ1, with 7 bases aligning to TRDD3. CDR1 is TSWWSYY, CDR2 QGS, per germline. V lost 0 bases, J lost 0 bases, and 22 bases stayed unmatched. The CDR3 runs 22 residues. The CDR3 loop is CALGELPPYLTTGALYTDKLIF. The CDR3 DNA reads TGTGCTCTTGGGGAACTCCCCCCCTACTTGACTACTGGGGCCCTGTACACCGATAAACTCATCTTT.

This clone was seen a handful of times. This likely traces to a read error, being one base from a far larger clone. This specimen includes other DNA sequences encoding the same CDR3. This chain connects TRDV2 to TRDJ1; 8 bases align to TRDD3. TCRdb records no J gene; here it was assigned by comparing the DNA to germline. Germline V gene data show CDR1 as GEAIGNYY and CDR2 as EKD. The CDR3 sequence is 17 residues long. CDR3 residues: CACDAVGDGGYTDKLIF. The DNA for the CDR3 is TGTGCCTGTGACGCGGTGGGGGATGGGGGCTACACCGACAAACTCATCTTT.

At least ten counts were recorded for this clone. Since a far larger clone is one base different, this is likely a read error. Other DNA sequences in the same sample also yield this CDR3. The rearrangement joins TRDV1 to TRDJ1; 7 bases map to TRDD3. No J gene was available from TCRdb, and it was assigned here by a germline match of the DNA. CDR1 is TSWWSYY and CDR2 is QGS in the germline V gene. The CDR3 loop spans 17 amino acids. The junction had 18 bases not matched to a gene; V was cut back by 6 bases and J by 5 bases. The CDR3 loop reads CALGVPLLWWGRDKLIF. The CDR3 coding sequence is TGTGCTCTTGGAGTCCCCCTACTGTGGTGGGGGAGGGATAAACTCATCTTT.

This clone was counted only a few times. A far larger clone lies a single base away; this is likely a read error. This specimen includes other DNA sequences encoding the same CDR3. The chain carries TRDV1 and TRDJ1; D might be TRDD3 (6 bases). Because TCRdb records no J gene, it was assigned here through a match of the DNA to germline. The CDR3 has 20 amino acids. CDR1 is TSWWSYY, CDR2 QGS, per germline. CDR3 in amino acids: CALGELYQWGFRDTFDKLIF. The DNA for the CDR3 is TGCGCTCTTGGGGAACTCTACCAGTGGGGGTTCCGCGACACCTTCGATAAACTCATCTTT.

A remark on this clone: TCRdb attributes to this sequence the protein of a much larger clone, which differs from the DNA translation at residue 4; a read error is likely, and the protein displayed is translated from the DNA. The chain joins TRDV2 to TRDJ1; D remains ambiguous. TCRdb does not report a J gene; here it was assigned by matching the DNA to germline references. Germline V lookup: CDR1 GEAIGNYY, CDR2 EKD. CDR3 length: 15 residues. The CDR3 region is CACVTVLRSTDKLIF. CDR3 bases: TGTGCCTGTGTCACCGTATTGAGAAGCACCGATAAACTCATCTTT.

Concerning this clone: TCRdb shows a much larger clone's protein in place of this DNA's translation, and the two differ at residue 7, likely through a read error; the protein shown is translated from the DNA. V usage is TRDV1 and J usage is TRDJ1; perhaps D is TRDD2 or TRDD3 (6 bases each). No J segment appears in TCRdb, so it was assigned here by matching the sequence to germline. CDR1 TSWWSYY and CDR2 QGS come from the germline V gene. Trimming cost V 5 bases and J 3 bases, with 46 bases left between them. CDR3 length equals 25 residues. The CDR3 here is CALGNPPPTVLYLLGSIGASDKLIF. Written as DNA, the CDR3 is TGTGCTCTTGGGAACCCCCCTCCTACAGTCCTCTACTTACTGGGTTCGATAGGAGCATCCGATAAACTCATCTTT.

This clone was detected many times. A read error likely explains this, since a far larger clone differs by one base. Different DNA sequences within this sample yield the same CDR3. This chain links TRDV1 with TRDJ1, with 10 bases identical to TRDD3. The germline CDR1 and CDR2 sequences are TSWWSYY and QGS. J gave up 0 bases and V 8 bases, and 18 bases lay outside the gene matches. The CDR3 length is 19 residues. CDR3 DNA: TGTGCTCTTTACCCCCTCTGGGGGATATCTGGGACCTACACCGATAAACTCATCTTT. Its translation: CALYPLWGISGTYTDKLIF.

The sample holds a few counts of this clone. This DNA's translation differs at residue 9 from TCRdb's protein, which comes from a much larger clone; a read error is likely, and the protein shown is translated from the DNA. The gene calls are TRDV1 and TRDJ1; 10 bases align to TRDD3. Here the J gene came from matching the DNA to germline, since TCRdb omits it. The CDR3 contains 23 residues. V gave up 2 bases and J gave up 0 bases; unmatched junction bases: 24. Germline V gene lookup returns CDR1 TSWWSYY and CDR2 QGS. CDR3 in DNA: TGTGCTCTTGGGGAATTGCTTCCCGTGCGAGGGAGAGGGGGGATACGCGACACCGATAAACTCATCTTT. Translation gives CALGELLPVRGRGGIRDTDKLIF.

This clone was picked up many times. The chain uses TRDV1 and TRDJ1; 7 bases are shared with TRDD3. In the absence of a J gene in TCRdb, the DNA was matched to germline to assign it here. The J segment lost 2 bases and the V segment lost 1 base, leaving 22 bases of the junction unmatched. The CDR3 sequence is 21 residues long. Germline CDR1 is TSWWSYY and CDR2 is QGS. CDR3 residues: CALGEPRSHYWGPGGTDKLIF. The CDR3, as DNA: TGTGCTCTTGGGGAACCCCGGTCCCATTACTGGGGCCCGGGGGGAACCGATAAACTCATCTTT.

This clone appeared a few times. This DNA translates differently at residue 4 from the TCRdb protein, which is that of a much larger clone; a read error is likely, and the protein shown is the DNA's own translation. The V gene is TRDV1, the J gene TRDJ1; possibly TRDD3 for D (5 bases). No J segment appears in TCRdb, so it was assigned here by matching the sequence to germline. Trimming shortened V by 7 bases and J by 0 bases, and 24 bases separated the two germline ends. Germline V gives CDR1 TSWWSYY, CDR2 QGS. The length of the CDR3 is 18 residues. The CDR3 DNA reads TGTGCTCTTGAGGGGCGCTGGGTCCCAAACCCGTACACCGATAAACTCATCTTT. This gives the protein CALEGRWVPNPYTDKLIF.

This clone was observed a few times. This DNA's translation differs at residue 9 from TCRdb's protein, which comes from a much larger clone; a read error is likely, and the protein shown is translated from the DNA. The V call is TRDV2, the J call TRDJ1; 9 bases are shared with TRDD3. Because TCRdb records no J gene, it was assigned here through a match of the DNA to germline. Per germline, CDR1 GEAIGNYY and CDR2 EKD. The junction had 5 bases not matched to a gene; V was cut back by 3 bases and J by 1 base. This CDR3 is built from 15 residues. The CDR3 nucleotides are TGTGCCTGTGACTTACTGGGGGAGCCCACCGATAAACTCATCTTT. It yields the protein CACDLLGEPTDKLIF.

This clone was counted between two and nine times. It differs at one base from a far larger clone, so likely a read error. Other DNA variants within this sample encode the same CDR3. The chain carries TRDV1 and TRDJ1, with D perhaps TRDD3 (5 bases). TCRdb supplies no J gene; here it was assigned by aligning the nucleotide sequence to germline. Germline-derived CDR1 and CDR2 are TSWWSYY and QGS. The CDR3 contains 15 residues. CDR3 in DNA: TGTGCTCTCGGGGAACTGATAACCGCCACCGATAAACTCATCTTT. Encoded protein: CALGELITATDKLIF.

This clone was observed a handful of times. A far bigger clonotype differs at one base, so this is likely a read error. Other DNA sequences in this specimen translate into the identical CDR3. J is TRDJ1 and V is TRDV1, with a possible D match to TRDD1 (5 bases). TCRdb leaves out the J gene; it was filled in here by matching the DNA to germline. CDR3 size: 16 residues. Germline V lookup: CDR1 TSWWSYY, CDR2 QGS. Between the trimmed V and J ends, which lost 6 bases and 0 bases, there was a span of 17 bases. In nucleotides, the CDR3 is TGTGCTCTTGGAGAAATCCGTCAGGGGTACACCGATAAACTCATCTTT. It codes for CALGEIRQGYTDKLIF.

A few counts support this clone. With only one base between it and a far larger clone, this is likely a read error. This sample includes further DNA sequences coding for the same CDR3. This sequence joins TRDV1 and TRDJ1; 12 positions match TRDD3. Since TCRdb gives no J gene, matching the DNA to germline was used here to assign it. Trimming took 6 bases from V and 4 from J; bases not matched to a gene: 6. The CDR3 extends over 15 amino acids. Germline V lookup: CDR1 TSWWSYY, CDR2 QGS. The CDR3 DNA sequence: TGTGCTCTTGGTTCTGGGGGATACGAGGACGATAAACTCATCTTT. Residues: CALGSGGYEDDKLIF.

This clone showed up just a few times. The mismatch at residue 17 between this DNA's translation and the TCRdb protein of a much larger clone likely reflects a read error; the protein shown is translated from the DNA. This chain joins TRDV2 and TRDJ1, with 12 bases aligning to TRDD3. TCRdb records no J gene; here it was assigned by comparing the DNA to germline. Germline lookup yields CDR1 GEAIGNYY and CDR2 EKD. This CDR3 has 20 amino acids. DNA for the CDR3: TGTGCCTGTGGAGGGGGTCTGTACTGGGGGATACAAGGTCCGGCTGATAGACTCATCTTT. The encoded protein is CACGGGLYWGIQGPADRLIF.

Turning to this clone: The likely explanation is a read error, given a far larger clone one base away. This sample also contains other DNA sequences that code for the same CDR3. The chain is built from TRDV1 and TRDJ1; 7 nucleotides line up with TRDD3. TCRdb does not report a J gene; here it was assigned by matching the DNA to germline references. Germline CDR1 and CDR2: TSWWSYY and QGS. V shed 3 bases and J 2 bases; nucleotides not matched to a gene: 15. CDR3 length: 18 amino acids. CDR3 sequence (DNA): TGTGCTCTTGGGGAGGCTGGGGGGTACATCGTGGAGACCGATAAACTCATCTTT. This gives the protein CALGEAGGYIVETDKLIF.

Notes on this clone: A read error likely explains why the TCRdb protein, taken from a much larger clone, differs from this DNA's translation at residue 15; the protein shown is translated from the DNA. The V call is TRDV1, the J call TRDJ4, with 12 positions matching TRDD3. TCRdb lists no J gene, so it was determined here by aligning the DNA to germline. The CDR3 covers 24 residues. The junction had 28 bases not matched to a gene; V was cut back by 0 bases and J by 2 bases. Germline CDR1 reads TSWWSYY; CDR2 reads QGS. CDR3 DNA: TGTGCTCTTGGGGAACTAACTTTTCCGCTTCCTACGGGTCCTGCTGGGGGATACGCGAGACCCCTGATCTTT. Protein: CALGELTFPLPTGPAGGYARPLIF.

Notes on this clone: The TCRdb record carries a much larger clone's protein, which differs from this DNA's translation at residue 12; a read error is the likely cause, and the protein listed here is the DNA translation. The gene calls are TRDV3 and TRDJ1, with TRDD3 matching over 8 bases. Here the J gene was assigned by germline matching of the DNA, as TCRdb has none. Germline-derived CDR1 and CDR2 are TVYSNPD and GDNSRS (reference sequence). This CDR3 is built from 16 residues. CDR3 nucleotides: TGTGCCTCCGACTACTGGGGGCCCCTGTACACCGAGAAACTCATCTTT. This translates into CASDYWGPLYTEKLIF. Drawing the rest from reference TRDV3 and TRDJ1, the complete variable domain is CDKVTQSSPDQTVASGSEVVLLCTYDTVYSNPDLFWYRIRPDYSFQFVFYGDNSRSEGADFTQGRFSVKHILTQKAFHLVISPVRTEDSATYYCASDYWGPLYTEKLIFGKGTRVTVEP.

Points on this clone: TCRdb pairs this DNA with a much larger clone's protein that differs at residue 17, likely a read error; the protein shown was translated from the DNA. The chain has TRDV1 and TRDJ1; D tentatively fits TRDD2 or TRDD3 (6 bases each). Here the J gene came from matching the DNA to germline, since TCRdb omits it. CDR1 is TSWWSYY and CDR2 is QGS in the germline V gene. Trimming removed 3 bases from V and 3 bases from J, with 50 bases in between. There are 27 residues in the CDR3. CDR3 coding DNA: TGTGCTCTTGGGGACCCCCGGTCCGGCCTTCCCACGTACTTCTACTGGGAGATACTGACAGGTTCCGATAAACTCATCTTT. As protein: CALGDPRSGLPTYFYWEILTGSDKLIF.

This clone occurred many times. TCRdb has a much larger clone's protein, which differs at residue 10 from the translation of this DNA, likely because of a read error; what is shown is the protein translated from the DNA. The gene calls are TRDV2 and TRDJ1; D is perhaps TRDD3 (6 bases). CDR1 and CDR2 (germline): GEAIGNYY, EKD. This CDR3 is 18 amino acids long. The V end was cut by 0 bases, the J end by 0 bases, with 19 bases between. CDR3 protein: CACDTLSTGKQYTDKLIF. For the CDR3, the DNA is TGTGCCTGTGACACCCTAAGTACTGGGAAACAGTACACCGATAAACTCATCTTT.